These T cell receptor beta chains were read from a single sample in a study of cytomegalovirus exposure and HLA in healthy donors. Measured with immunoSEQ multiplex PCR; TCRdb has only the in-frame clones, and not every one. The sample contains approximately 150,000 clones, roughly 79% of which appear only once. The sequenced sample was PBMCs. Source of these receptors: a woman aged 40-49 years in good health and CMV-seronegative. The CDR3 runs from the conserved cysteine through the conserved F or W. D genes are given only for firm matches. Size tells how often a clone was seen (once, few, many) or the class of an expanded clone, and some rows leave it out.

clone size	D gene	V gene	J gene	CDR3 DNA	CDR3 protein
-	TRBD2	TRBV5-1	TRBJ2-7	TGCGCCAGCAGCGCCGGGACTAGCGGGAGCTACGAGCAGTACTTC	CASSAGTSGSYEQYF
-	TRBD1	TRBV28	TRBJ2-1	TGTGCCGGCGGGGCAGGGGGCTTTTACAATGAGCAGTTCTTC	CAGGAGGFYNEQFF
-	TRBD1	TRBV28	TRBJ2-1	TGTGCCAGCAGTTTAGGGACAGGGTACTACAATGAGCAGTTCTTC	CASSLGTGYYNEQFF
-	TRBD1	TRBV7-9	TRBJ1-4	TGTGCCAGCAGCGTAACAGGGGGCCCAGACAATGAAAAACTGTTTTTT	CASSVTGGPDNEKLFF
once	-	TRBV6-5	TRBJ2-7	TGTGCCAGCAGTTACTCGAGAAGCGACTCCTACGAGCAGTACTTC	CASSYSRSDSYEQYF
-	TRBD1	TRBV4-1	TRBJ1-2	TGCGCCAGCAGCCAACACAGGGGTGGCTACACCTTC	CASSQHRGGYTF
-	TRBD1	TRBV27	TRBJ2-7	TGTGCCAGCAGTACCGGACAGGGGTGGAACGAGCAGTACTTC	CASSTGQGWNEQYF
once	-	TRBV15	TRBJ2-1	TGTGCCACCAGGCAGACGGGACTCCCCATTAATGAGCAGTTCTTC	CATRQTGLPINEQFF
-	TRBD1	TRBV11-2	TRBJ1-1	TGTGCCAGCAGCACCGGGACAGGGGGTTCCGTGAACACTGAAGCTTTCTTT	CASSTGTGGSVNTEAFF
-	-	TRBV7-9	TRBJ2-2	TGTGCCAGCAGCTTAATAACAGGCGGCGGGGAGCCGTTTTTT	CASSLITGGGEPFF
-	TRBD2	TRBV19	TRBJ2-2	TGTGCCGGCGGGACTACGTCCGGGGAGCTGTTTTTT	CAGGTTSGELFF
-	-	TRBV5-1	TRBJ2-2	TGCGCCAGCAGCCCGGGAGTCACATCGGGCGAGGAGCTGTTTTTT	CASSPGVTSGEELFF
-	-	TRBV28	TRBJ1-1	TGTGCCAGCACCCGGACACCGAACACTGAAGCTTTCTTT	CASTRTPNTEAFF
-	TRBD1	TRBV19	TRBJ1-5	TGTGCCAGTAGTATCCGGGACAGGAATCAGCCCCAGCATTTT	CASSIRDRNQPQHF
-	TRBD1	TRBV6-5	TRBJ1-2	TGTGCCAGCAGATCGACAGGGCTTTATGGCTACACCTTC	CASRSTGLYGYTF
-	TRBD1	TRBV7-6	TRBJ1-1	TGTGCCAGCAGCTTATTGACAGGGCCCGTCGAGGCTTTCTTT	CASSLLTGPVEAFF
-	TRBD1	TRBV5-5	TRBJ1-2	TGTGCCAGCAGCCTAGGGGGCACCTATGGCTACACCTTC	CASSLGGTYGYTF
-	-	TRBV28	TRBJ2-1	TGTGCCAGCAGTCGCTCGGGGAGCTCCTACAATGAGCAGTTCTTC	CASSRSGSSYNEQFF
few	TRBD2	TRBV5-5	TRBJ2-1	TGTGCCAGCAGCCGTACTAGCGGGAGGCTCCGCTCCTACAATGAGCAGTTCTTC	CASSRTSGRLRSYNEQFF
-	TRBD2	TRBV7-6	TRBJ2-7	TGTACCAGCAGCCAACCGACTAGCGGGAGATGGGAGCAGTACTTC	CTSSQPTSGRWEQYF
-	TRBD1	TRBV28	TRBJ1-2	TGTGCCAGCAGTTCGACAGGGATTTGGTATGGCTACACCTTC	CASSSTGIWYGYTF
-	-	TRBV7-9	TRBJ2-1	TGTGCCAGCAGCACTACCAGTTATGGCCACAATGAGCAGTTCTTC	CASSTTSYGHNEQFF
-	TRBD1	TRBV5-1	TRBJ1-1	TGCGCCAGCAGCCGAGGACAGGGGGAGACTGAAGCTTTCTTT	CASSRGQGETEAFF
-	TRBD1	TRBV5-6	TRBJ1-2	TGTGCCAGCAGCTCTAGAGGGGGCGGAGAGGGCTACACCTTC	CASSSRGGGEGYTF
-	TRBD1	TRBV6-4	TRBJ2-7	TGTGCCAGCAGTTTATCCGGGACAGGACCCTACGAGCAGTACTTC	CASSLSGTGPYEQYF
-	TRBD1	TRBV5-5	TRBJ2-5	TGTGCCAGCAGCCTACAGGGGGCCCGGGAGACCCAGTACTTC	CASSLQGARETQYF
-	TRBD1	TRBV27	TRBJ1-5	TGTGCCAGCAGAACCGGGACAGGGGGCATCCTCGGTCAGCCCCAGCATTTT	CASRTGTGGILGQPQHF